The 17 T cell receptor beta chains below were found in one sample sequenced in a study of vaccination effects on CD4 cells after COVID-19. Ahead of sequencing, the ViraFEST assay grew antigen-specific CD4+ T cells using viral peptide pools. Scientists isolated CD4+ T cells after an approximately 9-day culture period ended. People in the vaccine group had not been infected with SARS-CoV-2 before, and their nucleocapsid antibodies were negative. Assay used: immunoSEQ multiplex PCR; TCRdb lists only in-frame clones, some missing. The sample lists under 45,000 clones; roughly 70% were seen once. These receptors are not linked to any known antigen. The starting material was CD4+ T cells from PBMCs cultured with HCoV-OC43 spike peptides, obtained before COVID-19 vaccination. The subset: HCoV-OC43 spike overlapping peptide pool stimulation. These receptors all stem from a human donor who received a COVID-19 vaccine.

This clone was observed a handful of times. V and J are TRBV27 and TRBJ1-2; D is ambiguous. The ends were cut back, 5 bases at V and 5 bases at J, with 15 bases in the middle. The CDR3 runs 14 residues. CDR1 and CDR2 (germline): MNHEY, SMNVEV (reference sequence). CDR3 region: CASSPHGGTYGYTF. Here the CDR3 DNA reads TGTGCCAGCAGTCCCCACGGCGGTACGTATGGCTACACCTTC.

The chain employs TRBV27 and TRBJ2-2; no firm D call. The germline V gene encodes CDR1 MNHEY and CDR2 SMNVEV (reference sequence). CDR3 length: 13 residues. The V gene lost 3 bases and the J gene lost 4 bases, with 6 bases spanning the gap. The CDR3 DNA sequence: TGTGCCAGCAGTTTCGGCCTCACCGGGGAGCTGTTTTTT. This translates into CASSFGLTGELFF.

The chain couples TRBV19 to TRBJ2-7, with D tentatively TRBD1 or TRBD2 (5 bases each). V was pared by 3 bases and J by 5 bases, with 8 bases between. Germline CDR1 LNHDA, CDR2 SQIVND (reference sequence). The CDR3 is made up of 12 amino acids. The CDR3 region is CASSIMGDEQYF. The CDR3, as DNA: TGTGCCAGTAGTATTATGGGGGACGAGCAGTACTTC.

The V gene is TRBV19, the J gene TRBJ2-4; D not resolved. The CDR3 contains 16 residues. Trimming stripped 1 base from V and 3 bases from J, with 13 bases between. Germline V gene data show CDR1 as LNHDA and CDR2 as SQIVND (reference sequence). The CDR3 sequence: CASSIGEVLVKNIQYF. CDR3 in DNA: TGTGCCAGTAGTATAGGAGAGGTCCTAGTCAAAAACATTCAGTACTTC.

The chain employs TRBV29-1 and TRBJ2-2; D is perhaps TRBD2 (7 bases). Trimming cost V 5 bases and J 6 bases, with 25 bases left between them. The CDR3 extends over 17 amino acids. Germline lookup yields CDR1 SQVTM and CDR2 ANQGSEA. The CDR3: CSVRALGGAKKAGELFF. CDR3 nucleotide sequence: TGCAGCGTTAGGGCCCTAGGGGGGGCGAAGAAGGCCGGGGAGCTGTTTTTT.

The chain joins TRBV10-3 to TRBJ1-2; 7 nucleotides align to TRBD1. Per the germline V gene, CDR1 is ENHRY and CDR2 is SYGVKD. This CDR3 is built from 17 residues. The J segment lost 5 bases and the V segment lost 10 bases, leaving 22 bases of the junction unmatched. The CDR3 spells CATSPSPGTEIQYGYTF. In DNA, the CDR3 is TGTGCCACTTCCCCCTCTCCCGGGACAGAGATTCAATATGGCTACACCTTC.

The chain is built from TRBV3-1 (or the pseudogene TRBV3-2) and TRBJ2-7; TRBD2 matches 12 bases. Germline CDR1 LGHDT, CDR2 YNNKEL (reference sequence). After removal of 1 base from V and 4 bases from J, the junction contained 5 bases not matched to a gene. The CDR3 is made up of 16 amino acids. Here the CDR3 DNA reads TGTGCCAGCAGCCAAGGGACTAGCGGGAACGGTTACGAGCAGTACTTC. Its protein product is CASSQGTSGNGYEQYF.

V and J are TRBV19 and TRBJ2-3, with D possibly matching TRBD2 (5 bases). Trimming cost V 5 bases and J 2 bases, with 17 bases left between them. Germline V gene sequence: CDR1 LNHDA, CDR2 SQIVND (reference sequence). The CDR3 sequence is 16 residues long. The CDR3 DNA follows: TGTGCCAGTAGTCCTTACACGGGGAACCCCACAGATACGCAGTATTTT. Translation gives CASSPYTGNPTDTQYF.

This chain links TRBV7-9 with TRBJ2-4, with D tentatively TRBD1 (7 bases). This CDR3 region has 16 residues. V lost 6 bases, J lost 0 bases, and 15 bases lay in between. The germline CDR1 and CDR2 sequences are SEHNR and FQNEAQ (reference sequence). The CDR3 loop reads CASSLRRGLAKNIQYF. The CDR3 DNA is TGTGCCAGCAGTTTAAGGAGGGGGCTAGCCAAAAACATTCAGTACTTC.

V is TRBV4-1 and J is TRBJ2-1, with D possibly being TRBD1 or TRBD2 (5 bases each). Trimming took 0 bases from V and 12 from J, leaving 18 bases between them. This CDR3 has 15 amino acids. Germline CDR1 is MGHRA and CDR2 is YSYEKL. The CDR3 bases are TGCGCCAGCAGCCAAGAAGGGACGGTAGAAGGGCGGCAGTTCTTC. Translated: CASSQEGTVEGRQFF.

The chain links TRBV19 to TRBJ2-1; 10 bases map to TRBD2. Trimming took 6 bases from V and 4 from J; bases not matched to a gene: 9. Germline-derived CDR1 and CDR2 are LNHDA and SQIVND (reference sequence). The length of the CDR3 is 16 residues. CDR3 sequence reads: CASSTGAGGRYNEQFF. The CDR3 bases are TGTGCCAGTAGCACAGGAGCGGGGGGGCGATACAATGAGCAGTTCTTC.

This CDR3 reads CASSLGGGGRRTEAFF. DNA of the CDR3: TGTGCCAGCAGCTTAGGTGGTGGAGGACGGAGGACTGAAGCTTTCTTT. The rearrangement joins TRBV7-2 to TRBJ1-1; D is unclear. The V end was cut by 1 base, the J end by 5 bases, with 17 bases between. The germline CDR1 and CDR2 sequences are SGHTA and FQGNSA. CDR3 length equals 16 residues. Full variable domain (outside the CDR3, taken from reference TRBV7-2 and TRBJ1-1): GAGVSQSPSNKVTEKGKDVELRCDPISGHTALYWYRQSLGQGLEFLIYFQGNSAPDKSGLPSDRFSAERTGGSVSTLTIQRTQQEDSAVYLCASSLGGGGRRTEAFFGQGTRLTVV.

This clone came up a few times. The CDR3 here is CASSLGQDYGYTF. In nucleotides, the CDR3 is TGCGCCAGCAGCCTCGGACAAGACTATGGCTACACCTTC. V is TRBV4-3 and J is TRBJ1-2; D possibly corresponds to TRBD1 (5 bases). The CDR3 sequence is 13 residues long. Germline V lookup: CDR1 LGHNA, CDR2 YSLEER. V lost 4 bases to trimming and J lost 3 bases, with 9 bases between them.

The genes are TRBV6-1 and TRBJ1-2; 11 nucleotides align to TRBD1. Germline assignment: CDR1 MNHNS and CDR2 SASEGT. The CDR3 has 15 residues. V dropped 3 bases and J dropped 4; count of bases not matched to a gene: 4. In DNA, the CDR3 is TGTGCCAGCAGTGAGAGGACAGGGGGCATCTATGGCTACACCTTC. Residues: CASSERTGGIYGYTF.

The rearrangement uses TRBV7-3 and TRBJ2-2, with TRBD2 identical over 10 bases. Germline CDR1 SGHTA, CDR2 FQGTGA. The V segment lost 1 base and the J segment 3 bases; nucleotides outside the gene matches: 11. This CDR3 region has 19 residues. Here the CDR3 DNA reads TGTGCCAGCAGCTTAAAGCGGGGGGGCCGTAACAGGGACACCGGGGAGCTGTTTTTT. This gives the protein CASSLKRGGRNRDTGELFF.

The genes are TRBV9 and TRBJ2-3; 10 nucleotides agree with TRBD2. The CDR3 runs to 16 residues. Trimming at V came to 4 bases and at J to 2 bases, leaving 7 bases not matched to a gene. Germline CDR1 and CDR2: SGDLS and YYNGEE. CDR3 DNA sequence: TGTGCCAGCAGCTCTTCTAGCGGGGGCTACACAGATACGCAGTATTTT. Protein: CASSSSSGGYTDTQYF.

The CDR3 loop reads CASSYMGPGEETQYF. The CDR3 nucleotides read TGCGCCAGCAGCTACATGGGACCGGGGGAAGAGACCCAGTACTTC. The rearrangement joins TRBV5-1 to TRBJ2-5; D may be TRBD2 (6 bases). This CDR3 has 15 residues. Germline CDR1 is SGHRS and CDR2 is YFSETQ. The V gene lost 3 bases and the J gene lost 3 bases, with 15 bases spanning the gap.